This T cell receptor beta chain was observed in a study of cytomegalovirus exposure and HLA in healthy donors. Some clones are missing from TCRdb's copy, which holds only in-frame ones; the method was immunoSEQ multiplex PCR. The sample records about 72,000 clones, 94% being singletons. Separation from the roughly 670-subject first cohort characterized the approximately 120-subject validation cohort, to which the donors belonged. In regard to this clone: The antigen is undetermined.

Germline assignment: CDR1 SGHDT and CDR2 YYEEEE. V was cut by 4 bases and J by 3 bases, with 17 bases left in between. The CDR3 spans 16 residues. General study points: The investigators catalogued 150 or so TCR beta chains as cytomegalovirus-associated. Subsequent analysis showed first-cohort TCR clusters tending to co-occur in some 120 validation repertoires. Reports credit the classifier with highly specific, highly sensitive diagnosis of cytomegalovirus status.

The chain has TRBV5-6 and TRBJ1-5; weak D call: TRBD1 (6 bases). The receptor comes from a woman younger than 35 in good health and CMV-seronegative. The source material was PBMCs. CDR3: CASSPGGGALNQPQHF. CDR3 sequence (DNA): TGTGCCAGCAGCCCCGGCGGGGGGGCCCTCAATCAGCCCCAGCATTTT. Combining the CDR3 with reference TRBV5-6 and TRBJ1-5 gives the whole variable domain DAGVTQSPTHLIKTRGQQVTLRCSPKSGHDTVSWYQQALGQGPQFIFQYYEEEERQRGNFPDRFSGHQFPNYSSELNVNALLLGDSALYLCASSPGGGALNQPQHFGDGTRLSIL.